Here is one T cell receptor beta chain with its context. These data are taken from a study of blood T cell repertoires in COVID-19. Study-level background: Italy, Spain and the United States were the sources of the convalescent and acute COVID-19 samples. Sources were T cells, B-cell-depleted T cells, or PBMCs; the material itself was cDNA or gDNA.

In the study's own analysis: It was from reference gene primer amplification that nucleated cell counts were estimated. TCRdb's table, derived via immunoSEQ multiplex PCR, lists solely in-frame clones and lacks some. Clone size and V and J calls were adopted from that table, with D and trimming inferred from the DNA. Of about 170,000 clones detected, roughly 84% appear once; the ten largest clones hold about 2.7%. The sample taken for sequencing was peripheral blood. The TCR was taken from a human donor with acute or convalescent COVID-19. The donor label of this sample is uncertain.

CDR3: CASSLSGQFYGYTF. The CDR3 DNA sequence: TGTGCCAGCAGTTTATCGGGACAGTTCTATGGCTACACCTTC. The J gene is TRBJ1-2, the V gene TRBV27, with 7 bases identical to TRBD1. This CDR3 is 14 amino acids long. The V gene end was trimmed by 0 bases and the J gene end by 4 bases; junction bases not matched to a gene: 2. The germline V gene encodes CDR1 MNHEY and CDR2 SMNVEV (reference sequence).